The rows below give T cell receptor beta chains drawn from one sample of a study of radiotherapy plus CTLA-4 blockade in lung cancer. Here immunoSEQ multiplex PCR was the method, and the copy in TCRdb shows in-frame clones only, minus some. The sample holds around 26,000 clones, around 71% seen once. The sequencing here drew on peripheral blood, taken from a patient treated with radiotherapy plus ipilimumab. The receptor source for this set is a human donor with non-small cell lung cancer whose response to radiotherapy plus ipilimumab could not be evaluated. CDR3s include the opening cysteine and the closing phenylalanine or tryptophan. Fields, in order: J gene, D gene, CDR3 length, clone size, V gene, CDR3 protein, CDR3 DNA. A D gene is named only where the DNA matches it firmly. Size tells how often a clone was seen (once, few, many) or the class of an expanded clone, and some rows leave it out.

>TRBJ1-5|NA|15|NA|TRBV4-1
CASSQTTGYNQPQHF
TGCGCCAGCAGCCAAACTACAGGGTACAATCAGCCCCAGCATTTT
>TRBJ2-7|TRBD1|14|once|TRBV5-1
CASSFETRQGEQYF
TGCGCCAGCAGCTTCGAGACCCGACAGGGCGAGCAGTACTTC
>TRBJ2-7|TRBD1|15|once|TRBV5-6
CASSLDRGRFYEQYF
TGTGCCAGCAGCTTAGACAGGGGGCGTTTCTACGAGCAGTACTTC
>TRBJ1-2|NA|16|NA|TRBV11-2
CASSAIRRAGNYGYTF
TGTGCCAGCAGCGCGATCCGCAGGGCTGGGAACTATGGCTACACCTTC
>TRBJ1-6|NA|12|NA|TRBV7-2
CASSSNNSPLHF
TGTGCCAGCAGCTCTAACAATTCACCCCTCCACTTT
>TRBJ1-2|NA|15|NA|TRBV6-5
CASSYTPPGVYGYTF
TGTGCCAGCAGTTACACGCCCCCGGGGGTCTATGGCTACACCTTC
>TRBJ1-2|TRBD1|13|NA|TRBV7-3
CASSSGQGYGYTF
TGTGCCAGCAGCTCGGGACAGGGCTATGGCTACACCTTC
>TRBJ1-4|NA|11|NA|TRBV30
CACRGLGKLFF
TGTGCCTGCCGGGGTTTGGGGAAACTGTTTTTT
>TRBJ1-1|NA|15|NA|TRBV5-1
CASSLAVGRDTEAFF
TGCGCCAGCAGCTTGGCCGTCGGGAGGGACACTGAAGCTTTCTTT
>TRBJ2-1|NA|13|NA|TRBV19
CASSFTVYNEQFF
TGTGCCAGTAGTTTCACAGTCTACAATGAGCAGTTCTTC
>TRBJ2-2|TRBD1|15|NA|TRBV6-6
CASTLDRADTGELFF
TGTGCCAGCACCTTGGACAGGGCGGACACCGGGGAGCTGTTTTTT
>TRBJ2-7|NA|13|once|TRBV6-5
CASSRQGLGEQYF
TGTGCCAGCAGCCGGCAGGGCTTGGGAGAGCAGTACTTC
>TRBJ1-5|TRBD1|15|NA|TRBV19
CATLKTGEGYQPQHF
TGTGCCACTCTAAAGACAGGGGAAGGTTATCAGCCCCAGCATTTT
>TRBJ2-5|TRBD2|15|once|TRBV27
CASSYPGGPRETQYF
TGTGCCAGCAGCTACCCGGGAGGGCCACGAGAGACCCAGTACTTC
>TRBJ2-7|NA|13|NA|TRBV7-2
CASRFSYGYEQYF
TGTGCCAGCAGGTTTTCTTACGGGTACGAGCAGTACTTC
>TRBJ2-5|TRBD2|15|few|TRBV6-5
CASRSGTSGSGTQYF
TGTGCCAGCAGATCCGGGACTAGCGGGAGTGGGACCCAGTACTTC
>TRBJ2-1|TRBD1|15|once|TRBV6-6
CASSLGQSSYNEQFF
TGTGCCAGCAGTTTGGGACAGAGCTCCTACAATGAGCAGTTCTTC
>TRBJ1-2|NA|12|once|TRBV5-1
CASSGGAYGYTF
TGCGCCAGCAGCGGGGGGGCCTATGGCTACACCTTC
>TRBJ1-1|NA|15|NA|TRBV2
CASMRVGGVNTEAFF
TGTGCCAGCATGAGGGTCGGGGGGGTGAACACTGAAGCTTTCTTT
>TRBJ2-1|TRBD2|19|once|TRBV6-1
CASSDRRTSGSSSYNEQFF
TGTGCCAGCAGTGATAGGCGGACTAGCGGGTCGAGCTCCTACAATGAGCAGTTCTTC
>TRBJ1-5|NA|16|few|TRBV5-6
CASSLEGGYSNQPQHF
TGTGCCAGCAGCTTGGAGGGGGGGTATAGCAATCAGCCCCAGCATTTT